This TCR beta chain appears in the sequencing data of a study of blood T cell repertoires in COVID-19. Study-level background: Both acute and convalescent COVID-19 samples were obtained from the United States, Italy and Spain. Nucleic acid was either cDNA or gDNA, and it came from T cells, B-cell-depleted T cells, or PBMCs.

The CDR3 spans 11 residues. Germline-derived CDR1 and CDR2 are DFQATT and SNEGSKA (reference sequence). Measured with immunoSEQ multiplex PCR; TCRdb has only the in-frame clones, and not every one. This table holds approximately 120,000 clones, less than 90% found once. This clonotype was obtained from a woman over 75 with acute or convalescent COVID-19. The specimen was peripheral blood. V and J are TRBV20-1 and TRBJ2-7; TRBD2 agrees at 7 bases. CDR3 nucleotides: TGCGGGGGGGAGAACTCCTACGAGCAGTACGTC. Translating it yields CGGENSYEQYV.